A single sample is the source of the 12 T cell receptor beta chains below, sequenced in a study of shared clonotypes between healthy human individuals. Only in-frame clones appear in the TCRdb table, and some are missing; sequencing was by immunoSEQ multiplex PCR. The table has about 480,000 clones, about four fifths seen once. The sample consisted of PBMCs. The receptor set was obtained from a woman aged 40 to 55 in good health. Some clones in this sample may be carry-over from other donors' samples.

The chain has TRBV6-1 and TRBJ2-2; TRBD1 matches at 10 bases. Germline trimming cut 4 bases from V and 7 bases from J; bases unmatched to any gene: 12. Per the germline V gene, CDR1 is MNHNS and CDR2 is SASEGT. This CDR3 comprises 17 residues. CDR3 DNA: TGTGCCAGCAGTGTTCAAACCGGGACAGGGGCTGGCGGGGAGCTGTTTTTT. Translating it yields CASSVQTGTGAGGELFF.

This chain uses TRBV18 with TRBJ2-5; D uncertain. Germline V gene lookup returns CDR1 KGHSH and CDR2 LQKENI. The CDR3 contains 12 residues. V gave up 3 bases and J gave up 11 bases, with 13 bases separating them. The CDR3 DNA reads as TGTGCCAGCTCACCCCGAGTGGGTGAGCAGTACTTC. Its protein product is CASSPRVGEQYF.

The gene calls are TRBV13 and TRBJ1-1; 11 bases are a match to TRBD1. The CDR3 is made up of 16 amino acids. The V and J ends lost 5 bases and 4 bases, in that order; junction bases with no gene match: 9. In germline, CDR1 is PRHDT, CDR2 FYEKMQ (reference sequence). Written as DNA, the CDR3 is TGTGCCAGCAGCCGTGTTCCCGGGACAGGGGGCACTGAAGCTTTCTTT. It is translated as CASSRVPGTGGTEAFF.

The rearrangement uses TRBV5-1 and TRBJ2-1, with TRBD2 identical over 11 bases. This CDR3 spans 14 amino acids. Germline CDR1 and CDR2: SGHRS and YFSETQ. V gave up 2 bases and J gave up 8 bases; unmatched junction bases: 3. CDR3 in DNA: TGCGCCAGCAGCTTAACTAGCGGGAGCTATGAGCAGTTCTTC. This encodes CASSLTSGSYEQFF.

This clone appeared a few times. The chain links TRBV29-1 to TRBJ2-5; D unclear. The germline gives CDR1 SQVTM, CDR2 ANQGSEA. The CDR3 loop spans 10 amino acids. The V gene lost 4 bases and the J gene lost 3 bases, with 3 bases spanning the gap. CDR3 DNA: TGCAGCGTTGGAGAAGAGACCCAGTACTTC. Translation gives CSVGEETQYF.

The count of this clone is one. V is TRBV7-2 and J is TRBJ2-1; D gene uncertain. Germline loops: CDR1 SGHTA, CDR2 FQGNSA. This CDR3 has 11 amino acids. V lost 2 bases and J lost 15, with 11 bases in between. The CDR3 region is CASSLFETGFF. The CDR3 nucleotides are TGTGCCAGCAGCTTATTCGAAACGGGGTTCTTC. Full variable domain (missing parts from reference TRBV7-2 and TRBJ2-1): GAGVSQSPSNKVTEKGKDVELRCDPISGHTALYWYRQSLGQGLEFLIYFQGNSAPDKSGLPSDRFSAERTGGSVSTLTIQRTQQEDSAVYLCASSLFETGFFGPGTRLTVL.

Note on this clone: Other DNA variants within this sample encode the same CDR3. This chain connects TRBV5-1 to TRBJ2-7; 13 positions match TRBD2. The CDR3 extends over 15 amino acids. V trimming: 0 bases; J trimming: 3 bases; junction bases outside the gene matches: 0. Looked up from germline, CDR1 is SGHRS and CDR2 is YFSETQ. The CDR3 coding sequence is TGCGCCAGCAGCTTGGGGACTAGCGGGAGCTACGAGCAGTACTTC. This translates into CASSLGTSGSYEQYF.

The rearrangement joins TRBV11-2 to TRBJ2-7; D tentatively fits TRBD1 or TRBD2 (5 bases each). This CDR3 comprises 15 residues. The germline V gene has CDR1 SGHAT and CDR2 FQNNGV. V was shortened by 1 base and J by 3 bases, with 13 bases between the two germline ends. The CDR3 loop reads CASSLGWDGNYEQYF. The CDR3 DNA reads TGTGCCAGCAGCTTAGGCTGGGACGGAAACTACGAGCAGTACTTC.

The chain is built from TRBV10-3 and TRBJ2-7, with D uncertain. The CDR3 is 13 amino acids. Trimming cost V 1 base and J 2 bases, with 6 bases left between them. Germline V gene lookup returns CDR1 ENHRY and CDR2 SYGVKD. The CDR3 nucleotides read TGTGCCATCAGTGAGTTGGTGGCCTACGAGCAGTACTTC. It translates to CAISELVAYEQYF.

The CDR3 here is CASSPTTGTSGRVAGELFF. CDR3 sequence (DNA): TGTGCCAGCAGCCCAACCACCGGGACTAGCGGGAGGGTTGCCGGGGAGCTGTTTTTT. The rearrangement uses TRBV7-6 and TRBJ2-2; TRBD2 aligns across 16 bases. V lost 5 bases and J lost 6; bases outside the gene matches: 12. This CDR3 region has 19 residues. Germline V gene lookup returns CDR1 SGHVS and CDR2 FNYEAQ.

V usage is TRBV5-6 and J usage is TRBJ2-2; D is possibly TRBD1 (6 bases). CDR1 is SGHDT and CDR2 is YYEEEE in the germline V gene. Trimming took 5 bases from V and 0 from J, leaving 14 bases between them. The CDR3 spans 16 residues. In nucleotides, the CDR3 is TGTGCCAGCAGACACCGACAGGCCGCGAACACCGGGGAGCTGTTTTTT. Residues: CASRHRQAANTGELFF.

Details on this clone: Additional DNA sequences in this sample encode the identical CDR3. The genes are TRBV5-1 and TRBJ1-2; D gene uncertain. Germline CDR1 is SGHRS and CDR2 is YFSETQ. Trimming took off 5 bases at V and 2 bases at J, with 10 bases between the two ends. The CDR3 has 13 amino acids. The CDR3 DNA reads as TGCGCCAGCAGTCCGGACGGGAACTATGGCTACACCTTC. It yields the protein CASSPDGNYGYTF.